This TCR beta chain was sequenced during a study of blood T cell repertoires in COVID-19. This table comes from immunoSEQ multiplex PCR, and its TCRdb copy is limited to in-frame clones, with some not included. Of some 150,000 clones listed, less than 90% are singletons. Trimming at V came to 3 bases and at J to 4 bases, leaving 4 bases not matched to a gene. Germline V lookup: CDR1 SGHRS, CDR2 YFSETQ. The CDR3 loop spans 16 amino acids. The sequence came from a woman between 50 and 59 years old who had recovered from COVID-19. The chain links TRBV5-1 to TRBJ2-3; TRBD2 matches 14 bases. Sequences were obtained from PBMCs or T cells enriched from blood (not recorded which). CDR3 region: CASSSRGLAGADTQYF. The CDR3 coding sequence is TGCGCCAGCAGCTCTCGGGGACTAGCGGGAGCAGATACGCAGTATTTT.